One sample yielded the 10 T cell receptor beta chains listed below, sequenced in a study of T-cell memory formation after mild COVID-19 (dated by TCRdb to the early 2020s). Library generation was performed with 5' RACE. The data were produced on an Illumina NovaSeq 6000. TCRdb reprocessing: public reads trimmed at Q25 with fastp, clones called with MiXCR, in-frame beta chains kept. One record per CDR3 amino acid sequence lists the most common genes and DNA. This sample comprises roughly 43,000 distinct CDR3 sequences, 8% to 10% of them detected only once. About an eighth of the sample is taken by the ten largest. Sequenced input: PBMCs or a T cell subset sorted from them (not recorded which). Receptors originate from an adult woman who had mild COVID-19 (a few samples of this study predate the infection). The sample titles of this study are shuffled in the database, so cell type and time point are left out; the donor was told from shared clones.

This clonotype has only a few counts. The chain's CDR3 is CASSLGQENTGELFF. The CDR3 DNA is TGCGCCAGCAGCTTGGGTCAGGAGAACACCGGGGAGCTGTTTTTT. The rearrangement joins TRBV5-1 to TRBJ2-2; D unclear. The CDR3 spans 15 residues. The V end was cut by 0 bases, the J end by 1 base, with 7 bases between. Germline CDR1 reads SGHRS; CDR2 reads YFSETQ.

The chain has TRBV20-1 and TRBJ2-5; 12 bases are shared with TRBD2. After removal of 1 base from V and 9 bases from J, the junction contained 18 bases not matched to a gene. Germline CDR1 reads DFQATT; CDR2 reads SNEGSKA (reference sequence). This CDR3 contains 18 residues. Written as DNA, the CDR3 is TGCAGTGCTAGAGGCGGGGGAGCTAGCGGGAGGGGTTTTGGGGCCCAGTACTTC. Translated: CSARGGGASGRGFGAQYF.

The chain joins TRBV5-4 to TRBJ2-7, with 9 bases matching TRBD2. Germline V gives CDR1 SGHNT, CDR2 YYREEE (reference sequence). V dropped 4 bases and J dropped 2; count of bases not matched to a gene: 16. The CDR3 is 18 residues long. The chain's CDR3 is CASSRRSSGRRGAYEQYF. The CDR3 DNA is TGTGCCAGCAGCCGGAGAAGTAGCGGGAGACGCGGGGCCTACGAGCAGTACTTC.

This clonotype was recorded many times. The rearrangement links TRBV27 to TRBJ2-7, with TRBD1 identical over 9 bases. The length of the CDR3 is 12 residues. Germline CDR1 and CDR2: MNHEY and SMNVEV (reference sequence). V was clipped by 8 bases and J by 2 bases; unmatched bases: 1. CDR3 bases: TGTGCCAGCGGGACAGGGCCCTACGAGCAGTACTTC. It yields the protein CASGTGPYEQYF.

CDR3 residues: CASSNSGLTDTQYF. CDR3 DNA sequence: TGTGCCAGCAGCAATTCAGGCCTCACAGATACGCAGTATTTT. The V call is TRBV6-6, the J call TRBJ2-3, with D uncertain. Germline CDR1 reads MNHNY; CDR2 reads SVGAGI (reference sequence). The CDR3 sequence is 14 residues long. Trimming removed 6 bases from V and 2 bases from J, with 12 bases in between.

This chain connects TRBV11-3 to TRBJ1-6; possible D gene TRBD1, 6 bases. Trimming stripped 2 bases from V and 7 bases from J, with 18 bases between. The CDR3 contains 17 residues. Per the germline V gene, CDR1 is SGHNT and CDR2 is YENEEA. This CDR3 reads CASSLTRPDRLNSPLHF. The DNA for the CDR3 is TGTGCCAGCAGCTTAACCCGGCCGGACAGACTGAATTCACCCCTCCACTTT.

The chain recombines TRBV19 with TRBJ2-2; 8 nucleotides match TRBD1. The J segment lost 0 bases and the V segment lost 6 bases, leaving 3 bases of the junction unmatched. CDR3 size: 15 residues. Per the germline V gene, CDR1 is LNHDA and CDR2 is SQIVND (reference sequence). The chain's CDR3 is CASRSGGANTGELFF. The DNA for the CDR3 is TGTGCCAGTAGATCAGGGGGCGCGAACACCGGGGAGCTGTTTTTT.

V is TRBV20-1 and J is TRBJ1-3, with D hard to call. CDR3 length: 14 amino acids. CDR1 DFQATT and CDR2 SNEGSKA come from the germline V gene (reference sequence). The ends were cut back, 3 bases at V and 3 bases at J, with 12 bases in the middle. Here the CDR3 reads CSASRLKGGNTIYF. CDR3 bases: TGCAGTGCTAGCCGCCTGAAGGGTGGAAACACCATATATTTT.

This clonotype has a handful of counts. The chain joins TRBV11-3 to TRBJ2-1; unclear D gene. CDR1 SGHNT and CDR2 YENEEA come from the germline V gene. Deletions cut 0 bases from V and 0 bases from J, with 9 bases between. The CDR3 consists of 16 residues. Here the CDR3 reads CASSLEGLPSYNEQFF. CDR3 in DNA: TGTGCCAGCAGCTTAGAGGGCCTACCCTCCTACAATGAGCAGTTCTTC.

On this clonotype: This may arise from a read error, as a much more abundant clone is one base away. The chain employs TRBV5-4 and TRBJ2-5; perhaps TRBD2 as D (5 bases). The CDR3 consists of 14 residues. The germline CDR1 and CDR2 sequences are SGHNT and YYREEE (reference sequence). The CDR3 DNA is TGTGCCAGCAGCCCTACGGGGAGCCACGAGACCAAGTACTTC. Residues: CASSPTGSHETKYF. Complete variable domain (other parts from reference TRBV5-4 and TRBJ2-5): ETGVTQSPTHLIKTRGQQVTLRCSSQSGHNTVSWYQQALGQGPQFIFQYYREEENGRGNFPPRFSGLQFPNYSSELNVNALELDDSALYLCASSPTGSHETKYFGPGTRLLVL.